This T cell receptor beta chain is from a study of Ad26.COV2.S vaccination and SARS-CoV-2 variants. Study overall: The vaccine Ad26.COV2.S was put into the muscle once, or twice with 56 days between. Study-wide findings and caveats: Total T cell responses may have been underestimated by the TCR breadth and depth analyses. Across vaccine and placebo recipients, the breadth of non-spike TCRs was similar. Substantial response breadth was reportedly seen for spike-specific CD8+ and CD4+ T cells after vaccination.

Assay: immunoSEQ multiplex PCR; the TCRdb copy retains only in-frame clones and omits some. This sample has about 500,000 clones, with 80% to 90% found just once. With regard to this clone: The antigen remains unidentified.

The treatment is: roughly 18 received Ad26.COV2.S at low or high dose, single or two shots; 5 received placebo; per-sample allocation not given. Specimens were obtained on day 63 following the first vaccine or placebo injection. This CDR3 contains 15 residues. Germline values: CDR1 WNHNN, CDR2 SYGVQD (reference sequence). Trimming shortened V by 4 bases and J by 2 bases, and 12 bases separated the two germline ends. This TCR came from a person aged 18-65 years who received the Ad26.COV2.S COVID-19 vaccine or a placebo. The chain carries TRBV10-1 and TRBJ1-3; D is uncertain. The sample in question was peripheral blood, obtained in a trial of Ad26.COV2.S vaccine versus placebo. The CDR3 DNA is TGCGCCAGCAGTGTCCCCGCCCCTCCTGGAAACACCATATATTTT. This encodes CASSVPAPPGNTIYF.